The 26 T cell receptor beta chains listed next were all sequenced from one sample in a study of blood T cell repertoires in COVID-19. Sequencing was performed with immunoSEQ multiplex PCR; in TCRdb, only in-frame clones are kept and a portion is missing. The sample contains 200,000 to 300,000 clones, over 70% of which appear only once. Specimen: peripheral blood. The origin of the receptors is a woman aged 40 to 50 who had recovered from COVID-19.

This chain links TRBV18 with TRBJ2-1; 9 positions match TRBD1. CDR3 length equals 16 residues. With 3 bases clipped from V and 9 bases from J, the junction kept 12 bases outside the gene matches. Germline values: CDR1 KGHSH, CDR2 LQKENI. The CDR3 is CASSPINPGQGIEQFF. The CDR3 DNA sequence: TGTGCCAGCTCACCGATAAATCCGGGACAGGGTATTGAGCAGTTCTTC.

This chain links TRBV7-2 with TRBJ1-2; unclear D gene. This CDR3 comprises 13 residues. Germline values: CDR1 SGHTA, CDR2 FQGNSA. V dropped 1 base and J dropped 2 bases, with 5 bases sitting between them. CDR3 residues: CASSLDYNYGYTF. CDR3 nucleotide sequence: TGTGCCAGCAGCTTAGACTACAACTATGGCTACACCTTC.

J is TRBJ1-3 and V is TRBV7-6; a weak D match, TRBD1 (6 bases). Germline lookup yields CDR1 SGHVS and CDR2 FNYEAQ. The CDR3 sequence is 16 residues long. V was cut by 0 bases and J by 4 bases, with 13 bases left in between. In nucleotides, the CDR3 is TGTGCCAGCAGCTTAGCCGGGGGGCCCCGAGGAAACACCATATATTTT. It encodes CASSLAGGPRGNTIYF. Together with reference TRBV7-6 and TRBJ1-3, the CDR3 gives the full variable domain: GAGVSQSPRYKVTKRGQDVALRCDPISGHVSLYWYRQALGQGPEFLTYFNYEAQQDKSGLPNDRFSAERPEGSISTLTIQRTEQRDSAMYRCASSLAGGPRGNTIYFGEGSWLTVV.

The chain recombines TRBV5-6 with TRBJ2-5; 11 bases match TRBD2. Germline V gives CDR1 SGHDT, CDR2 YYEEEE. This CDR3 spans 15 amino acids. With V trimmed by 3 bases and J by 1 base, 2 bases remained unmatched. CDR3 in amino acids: CASSSGTSGQETQYF. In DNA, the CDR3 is TGTGCCAGCAGCTCCGGGACTAGCGGCCAAGAGACCCAGTACTTC.

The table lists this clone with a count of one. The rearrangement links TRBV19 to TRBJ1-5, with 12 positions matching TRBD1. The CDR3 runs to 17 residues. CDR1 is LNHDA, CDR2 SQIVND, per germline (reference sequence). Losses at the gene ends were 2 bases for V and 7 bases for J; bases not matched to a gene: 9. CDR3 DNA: TGTGCCAGTAGTATATCTATCGGGACAGGGGGCAGGCAGCCCCAGCATTTT. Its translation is CASSISIGTGGRQPQHF.

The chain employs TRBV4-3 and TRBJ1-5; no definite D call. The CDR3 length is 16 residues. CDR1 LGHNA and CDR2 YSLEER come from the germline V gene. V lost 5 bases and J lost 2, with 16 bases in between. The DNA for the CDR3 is TGCGCCAGCAGCTATGGCGCGGGTCGGCGCAATCAGCCCCAGCATTTT. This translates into CASSYGAGRRNQPQHF.

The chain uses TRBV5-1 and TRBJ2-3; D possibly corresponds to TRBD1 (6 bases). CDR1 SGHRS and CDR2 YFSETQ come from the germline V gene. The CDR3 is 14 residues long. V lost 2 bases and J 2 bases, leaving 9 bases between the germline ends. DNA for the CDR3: TGCGCCAGCAGCTTTGGACAGATCACAGATACGCAGTATTTT. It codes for CASSFGQITDTQYF. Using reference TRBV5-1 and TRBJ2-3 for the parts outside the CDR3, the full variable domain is KAGVTQTPRYLIKTRGQQVTLSCSPISGHRSVSWYQQTPGQGLQFLFEYFSETQRNKGNFPGRFSGRQFSNSRSEMNVSTLELGDSALYLCASSFGQITDTQYFGPGTRLTVL.

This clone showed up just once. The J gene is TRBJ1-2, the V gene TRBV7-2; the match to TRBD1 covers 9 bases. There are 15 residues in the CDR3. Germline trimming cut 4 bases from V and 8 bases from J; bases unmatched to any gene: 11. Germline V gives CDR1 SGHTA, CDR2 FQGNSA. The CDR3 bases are TGTGCCAGCAGCTACTACTCCGGGACAGGGATCGGCTACACCTTC. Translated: CASSYYSGTGIGYTF.

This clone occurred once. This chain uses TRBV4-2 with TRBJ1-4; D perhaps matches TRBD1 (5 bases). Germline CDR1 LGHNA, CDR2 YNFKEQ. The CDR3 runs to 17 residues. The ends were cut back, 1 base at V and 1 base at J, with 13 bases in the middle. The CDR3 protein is CASSQVGQGETNEKLFF. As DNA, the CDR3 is TGTGCCAGCAGCCAAGTCGGGCAGGGTGAAACTAATGAAAAACTGTTTTTT.

This CDR3 reads CASSYIQGALNEQFF. The CDR3 bases are TGTGCCAGCAGCTACATACAGGGGGCGCTTAATGAGCAGTTCTTC. The V call is TRBV7-9, the J call TRBJ2-1; the match to TRBD1 covers 9 bases. V lost 4 bases and J lost 7; bases outside the gene matches: 8. CDR1 is SEHNR and CDR2 is FQNEAQ in the germline V gene (reference sequence). The CDR3 extends over 15 amino acids.

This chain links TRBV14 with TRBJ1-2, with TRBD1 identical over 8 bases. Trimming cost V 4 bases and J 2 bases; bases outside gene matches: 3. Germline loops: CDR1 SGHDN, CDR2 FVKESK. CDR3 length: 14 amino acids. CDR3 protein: CASSPRTGNYGYTF. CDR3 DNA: TGTGCCAGCAGCCCCCGGACAGGGAACTATGGCTACACCTTC.

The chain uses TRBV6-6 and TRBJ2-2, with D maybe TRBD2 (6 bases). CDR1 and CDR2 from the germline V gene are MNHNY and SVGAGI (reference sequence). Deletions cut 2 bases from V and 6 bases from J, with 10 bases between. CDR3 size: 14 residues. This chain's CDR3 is CASSYGGVAGELFF. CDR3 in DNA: TGTGCCAGCAGTTACGGAGGGGTCGCCGGGGAGCTGTTTTTT.

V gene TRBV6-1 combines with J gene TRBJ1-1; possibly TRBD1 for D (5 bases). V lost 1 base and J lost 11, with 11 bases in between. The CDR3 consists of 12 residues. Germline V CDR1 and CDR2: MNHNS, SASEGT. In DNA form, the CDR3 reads TGTGCCAGCAGTGAAGTCGGGGGGTTGGCTTTCTTT. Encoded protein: CASSEVGGLAFF.

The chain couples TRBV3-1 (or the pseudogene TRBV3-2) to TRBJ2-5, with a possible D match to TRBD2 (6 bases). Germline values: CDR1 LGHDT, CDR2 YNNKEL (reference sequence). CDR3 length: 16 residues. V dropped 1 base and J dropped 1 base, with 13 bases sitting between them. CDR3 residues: CASSQGAAGIQETQYF. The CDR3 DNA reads TGTGCCAGCAGCCAAGGAGCGGCGGGGATCCAAGAGACCCAGTACTTC.

CDR3 amino acids: CASSSQGPSGYTF. The CDR3 bases are TGCGCCAGCAGCTCGCAGGGCCCCTCTGGCTACACCTTC. The chain has TRBV5-1 and TRBJ1-2; TRBD1 is a possible D gene (5 bases). Germline-derived CDR1 and CDR2 are SGHRS and YFSETQ. The germline V and J ends were trimmed by 3 bases and 7 bases, with 13 bases remaining between them. The CDR3 sequence is 13 residues long.

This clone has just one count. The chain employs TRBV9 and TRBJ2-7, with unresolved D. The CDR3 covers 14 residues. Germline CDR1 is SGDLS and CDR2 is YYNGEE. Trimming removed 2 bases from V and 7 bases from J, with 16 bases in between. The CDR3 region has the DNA TGTGCCAGCAGCGTTGGCGGTGGTAGATTGGAGCAGTACTTC. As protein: CASSVGGGRLEQYF.

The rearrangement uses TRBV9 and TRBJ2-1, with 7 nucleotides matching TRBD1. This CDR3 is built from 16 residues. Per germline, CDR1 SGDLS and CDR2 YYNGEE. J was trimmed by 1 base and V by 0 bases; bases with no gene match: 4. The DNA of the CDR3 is TGTGCCAGCAGCGTAGACAGGGGCAGTTCCTACAATGAGCAGTTCTTC. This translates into CASSVDRGSSYNEQFF.

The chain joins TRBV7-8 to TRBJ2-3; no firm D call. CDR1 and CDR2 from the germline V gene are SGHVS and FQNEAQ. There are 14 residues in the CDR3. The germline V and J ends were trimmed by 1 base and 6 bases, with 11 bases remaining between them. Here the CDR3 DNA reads TGTGCCAGCAGCTTAGGTTCCAGGTCCGATACGCAGTATTTT. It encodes CASSLGSRSDTQYF.

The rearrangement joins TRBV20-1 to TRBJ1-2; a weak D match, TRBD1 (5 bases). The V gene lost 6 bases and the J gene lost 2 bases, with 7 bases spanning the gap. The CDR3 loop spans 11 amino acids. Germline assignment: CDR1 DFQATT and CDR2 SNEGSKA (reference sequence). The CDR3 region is CSARQNYGYTF. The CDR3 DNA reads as TGCAGTGCAAGACAGAACTATGGCTACACCTTC.

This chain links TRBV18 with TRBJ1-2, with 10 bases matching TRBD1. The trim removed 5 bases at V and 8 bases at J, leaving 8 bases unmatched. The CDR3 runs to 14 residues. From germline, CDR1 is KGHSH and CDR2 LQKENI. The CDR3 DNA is TGTGCCAGCTCAGCCCCCGACAGGGGGCTGGGCTACACCTTC. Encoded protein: CASSAPDRGLGYTF. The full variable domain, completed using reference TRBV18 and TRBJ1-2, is NAGVMQNPRHLVRRRGQEARLRCSPMKGHSHVYWYRQLPEEGLKFMVYLQKENIIDESGMPKERFSAEFPKEGPSILRIQQVVRGDSAAYFCASSAPDRGLGYTFGSGTRLTVV.

The CDR3 loop is CASSVGGSSYEQYF. In nucleotides, the CDR3 is TGTGCCAGCAGCGTAGGGGGCAGCTCCTACGAGCAGTACTTC. This chain connects TRBV9 to TRBJ2-7; D may be TRBD1 (5 bases). CDR1 SGDLS and CDR2 YYNGEE come from the germline V gene. The CDR3 contains 14 residues. V was trimmed by 0 bases and J by 0 bases, leaving 7 bases between them.

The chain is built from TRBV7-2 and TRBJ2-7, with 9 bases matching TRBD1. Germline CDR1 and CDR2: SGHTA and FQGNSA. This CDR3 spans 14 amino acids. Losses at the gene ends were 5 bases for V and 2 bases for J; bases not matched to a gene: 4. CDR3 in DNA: TGTGCCAGCAGCCGGAACAGGGGGCCCTACGAGCAGTACTTC. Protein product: CASSRNRGPYEQYF.

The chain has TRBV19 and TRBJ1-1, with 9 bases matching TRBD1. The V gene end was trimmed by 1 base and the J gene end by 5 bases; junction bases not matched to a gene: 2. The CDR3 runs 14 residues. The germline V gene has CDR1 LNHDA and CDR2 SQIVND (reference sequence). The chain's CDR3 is CASSIGTGVTEAFF. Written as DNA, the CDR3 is TGTGCCAGTAGTATAGGGACAGGGGTTACTGAAGCTTTCTTT.

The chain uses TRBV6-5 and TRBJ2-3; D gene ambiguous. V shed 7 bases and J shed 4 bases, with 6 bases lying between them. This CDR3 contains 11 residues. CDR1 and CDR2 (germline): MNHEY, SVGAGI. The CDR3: CASTQADTQYF. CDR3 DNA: TGTGCCAGCACCCAGGCAGATACGCAGTATTTT.

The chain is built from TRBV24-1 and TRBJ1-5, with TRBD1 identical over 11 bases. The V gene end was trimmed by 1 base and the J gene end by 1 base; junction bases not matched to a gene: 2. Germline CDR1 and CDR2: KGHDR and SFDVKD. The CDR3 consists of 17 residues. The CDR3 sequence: CATSDLGQGASNQPQHF. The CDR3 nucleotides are TGTGCCACCAGTGATTTAGGACAGGGGGCGAGCAATCAGCCCCAGCATTTT.

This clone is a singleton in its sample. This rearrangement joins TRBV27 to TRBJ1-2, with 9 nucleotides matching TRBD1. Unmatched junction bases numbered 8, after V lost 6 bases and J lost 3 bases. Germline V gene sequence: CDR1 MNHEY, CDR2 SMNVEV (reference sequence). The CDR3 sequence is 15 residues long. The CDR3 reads CASRLNTGGDYGYTF. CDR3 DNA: TGTGCCAGCAGGTTAAACACAGGGGGCGACTATGGCTACACCTTC.